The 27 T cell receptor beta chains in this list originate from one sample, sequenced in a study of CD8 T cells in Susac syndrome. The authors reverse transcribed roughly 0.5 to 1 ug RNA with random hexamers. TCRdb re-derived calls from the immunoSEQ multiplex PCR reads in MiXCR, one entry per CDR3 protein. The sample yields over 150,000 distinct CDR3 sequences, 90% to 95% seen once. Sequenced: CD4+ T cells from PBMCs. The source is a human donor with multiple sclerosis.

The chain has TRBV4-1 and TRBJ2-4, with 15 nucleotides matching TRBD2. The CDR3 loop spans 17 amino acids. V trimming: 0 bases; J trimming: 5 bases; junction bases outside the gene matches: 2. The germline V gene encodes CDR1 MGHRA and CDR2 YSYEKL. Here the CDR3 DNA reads TGCGCCAGCAGCCAAGAAAGGACTAGCGGGAGGGAAAACATTCAGTACTTC. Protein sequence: CASSQERTSGRENIQYF.

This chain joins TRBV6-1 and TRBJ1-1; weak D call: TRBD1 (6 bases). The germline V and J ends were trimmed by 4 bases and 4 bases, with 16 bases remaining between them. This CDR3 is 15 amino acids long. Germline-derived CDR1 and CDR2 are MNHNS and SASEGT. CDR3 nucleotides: TGTGCCAGCAGTGCCCAACCGCAGGGGAGCACTGAAGCTTTCTTT. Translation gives CASSAQPQGSTEAFF.

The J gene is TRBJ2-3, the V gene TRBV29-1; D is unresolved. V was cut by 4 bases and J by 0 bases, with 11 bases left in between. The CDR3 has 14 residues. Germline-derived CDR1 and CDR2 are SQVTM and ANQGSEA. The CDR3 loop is CSVGRSSSTDTQYF. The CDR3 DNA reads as TGCAGCGTTGGCAGATCCTCTAGCACAGATACGCAGTATTTT.

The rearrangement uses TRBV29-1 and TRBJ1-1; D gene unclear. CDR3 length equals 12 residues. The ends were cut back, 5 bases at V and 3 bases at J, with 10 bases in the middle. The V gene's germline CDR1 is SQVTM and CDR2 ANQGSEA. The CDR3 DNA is TGCAGCGTTAATCCCTCGGACACTGAAGCTTTCTTT. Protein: CSVNPSDTEAFF.

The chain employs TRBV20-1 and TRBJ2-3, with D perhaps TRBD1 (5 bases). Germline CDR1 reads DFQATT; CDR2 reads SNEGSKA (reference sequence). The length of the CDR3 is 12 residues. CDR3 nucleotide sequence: TGCAGCAGCAGGGCTAGCACAGATACGCAGTATTTT. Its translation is CSSRASTDTQYF.

CDR3 residues: CASSLTVYGYTF. DNA of the CDR3: TGTGCCAGCAGCTTGACAGTCTACGGCTACACCTTC. This chain links TRBV7-9 with TRBJ1-2, with D tentatively TRBD1 (5 bases). Germline-derived CDR1 and CDR2 are SEHNR and FQNEAQ (reference sequence). Trimming left V 3 bases short and J 8 bases short, with 10 bases between. CDR3 size: 12 residues.

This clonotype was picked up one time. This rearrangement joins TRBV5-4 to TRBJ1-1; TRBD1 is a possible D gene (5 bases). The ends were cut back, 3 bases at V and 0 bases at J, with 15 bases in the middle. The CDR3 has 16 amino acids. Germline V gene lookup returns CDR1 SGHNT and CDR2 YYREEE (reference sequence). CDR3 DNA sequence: TGTGCCAGCAGCTCCGGGGGGTGGGGCATGAACACTGAAGCTTTCTTT. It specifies CASSSGGWGMNTEAFF.

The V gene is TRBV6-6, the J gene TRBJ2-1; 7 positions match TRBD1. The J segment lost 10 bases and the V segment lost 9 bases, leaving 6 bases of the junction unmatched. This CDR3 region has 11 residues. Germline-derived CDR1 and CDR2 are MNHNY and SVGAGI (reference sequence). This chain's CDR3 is CASTRGWEQFF. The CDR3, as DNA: TGTGCCAGTACCAGGGGGTGGGAGCAGTTCTTC.

The CDR3 loop reads CSVTATYGYTF. In DNA form, the CDR3 reads TGCAGCGTTACGGCGACCTATGGCTACACCTTC. V is TRBV29-1 and J is TRBJ1-2; D uncertain. V shed 5 bases and J shed 4 bases, with 8 bases lying between them. Germline-derived CDR1 and CDR2 are SQVTM and ANQGSEA. The CDR3 spans 11 residues.

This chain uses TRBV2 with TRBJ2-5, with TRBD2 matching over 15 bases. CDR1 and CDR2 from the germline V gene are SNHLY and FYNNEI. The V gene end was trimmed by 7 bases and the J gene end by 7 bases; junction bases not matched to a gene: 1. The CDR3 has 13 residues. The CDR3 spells CASKGLAGGTQYF. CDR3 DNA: TGTGCCAGCAAGGGACTAGCGGGGGGGACCCAGTACTTC.

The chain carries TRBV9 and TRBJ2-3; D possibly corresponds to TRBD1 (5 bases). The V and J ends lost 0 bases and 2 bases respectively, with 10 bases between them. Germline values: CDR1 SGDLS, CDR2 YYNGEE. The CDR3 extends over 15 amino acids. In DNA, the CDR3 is TGTGCCAGCAGCGTAGCAATGGGGCTCACAGATACGCAGTATTTT. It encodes CASSVAMGLTDTQYF.

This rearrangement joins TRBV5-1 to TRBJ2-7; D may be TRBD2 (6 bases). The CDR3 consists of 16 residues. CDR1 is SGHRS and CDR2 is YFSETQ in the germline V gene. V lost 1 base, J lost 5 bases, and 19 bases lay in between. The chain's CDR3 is CASSLLGNGGEDEQYF. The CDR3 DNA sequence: TGCGCCAGCAGCTTGCTTGGTAACGGCGGGGAGGACGAGCAGTACTTC.

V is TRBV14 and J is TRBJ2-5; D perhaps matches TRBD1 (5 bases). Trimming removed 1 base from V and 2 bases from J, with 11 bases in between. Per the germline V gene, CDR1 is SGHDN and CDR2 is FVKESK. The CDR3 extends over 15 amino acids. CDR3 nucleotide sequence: TGTGCCAGCAGCCAAGGAGGACACACTCAAGAGACCCAGTACTTC. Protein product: CASSQGGHTQETQYF.

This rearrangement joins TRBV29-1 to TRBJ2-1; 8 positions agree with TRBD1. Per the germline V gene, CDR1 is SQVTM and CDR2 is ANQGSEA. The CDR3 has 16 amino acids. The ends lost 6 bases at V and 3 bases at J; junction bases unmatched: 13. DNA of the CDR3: TGCAGCGTCGCACCAGGGGGCCGAACTAACTACAATGAGCAGTTCTTC. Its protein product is CSVAPGGRTNYNEQFF.

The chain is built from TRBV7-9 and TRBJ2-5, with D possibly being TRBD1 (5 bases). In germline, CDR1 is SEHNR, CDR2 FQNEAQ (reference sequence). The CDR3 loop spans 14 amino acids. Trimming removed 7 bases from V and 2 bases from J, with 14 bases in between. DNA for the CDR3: TGTGCCAGCACATCACAGGCAGAGCAAGAGACCCAGTACTTC. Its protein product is CASTSQAEQETQYF.

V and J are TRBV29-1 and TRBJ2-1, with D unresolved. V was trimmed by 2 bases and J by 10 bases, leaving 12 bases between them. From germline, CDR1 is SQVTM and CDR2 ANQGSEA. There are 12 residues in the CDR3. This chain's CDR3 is CSVERQPTEQFF. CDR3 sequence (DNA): TGCAGCGTTGAAAGACAACCAACGGAGCAGTTCTTC.

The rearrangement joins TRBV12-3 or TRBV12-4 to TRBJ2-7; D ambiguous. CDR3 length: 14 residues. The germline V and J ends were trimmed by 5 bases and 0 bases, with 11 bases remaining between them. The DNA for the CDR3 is TGTGCCAGCAGTCTTAAGGAGATCTCCTACGAGCAGTACTTC. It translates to CASSLKEISYEQYF.

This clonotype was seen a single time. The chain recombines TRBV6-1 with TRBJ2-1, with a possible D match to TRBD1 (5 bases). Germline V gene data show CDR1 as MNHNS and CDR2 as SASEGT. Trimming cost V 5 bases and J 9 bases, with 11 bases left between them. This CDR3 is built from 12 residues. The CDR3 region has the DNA TGTGCCAGCAGTAGTACAGGAATTGAGCAGTTCTTC. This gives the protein CASSSTGIEQFF.

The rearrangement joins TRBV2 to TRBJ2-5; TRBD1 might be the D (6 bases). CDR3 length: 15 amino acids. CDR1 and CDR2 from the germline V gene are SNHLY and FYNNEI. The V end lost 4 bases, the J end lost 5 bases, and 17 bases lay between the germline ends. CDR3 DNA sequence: TGTGCCAGCAGTGGGACAGTACCTATTGGGGAGACCCAGTACTTC. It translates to CASSGTVPIGETQYF.

CDR3 DNA: TGTGCCAGCTCACCAGGGGGTACGCAGTATTTT. The encoded protein is CASSPGGTQYF. V and J are TRBV18 and TRBJ2-3; D might be TRBD1 or TRBD2, each matching 5 bases. Germline-derived CDR1 and CDR2 are KGHSH and LQKENI. V lost 2 bases to trimming and J lost 8 bases, with 5 bases between them. This CDR3 is built from 11 residues.

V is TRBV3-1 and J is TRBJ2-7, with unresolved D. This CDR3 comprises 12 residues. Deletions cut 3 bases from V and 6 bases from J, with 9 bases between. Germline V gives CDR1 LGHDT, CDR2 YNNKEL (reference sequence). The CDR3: CASSQSYLEQYF. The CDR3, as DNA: TGTGCCAGCAGCCAGAGCTACCTCGAGCAGTACTTC.

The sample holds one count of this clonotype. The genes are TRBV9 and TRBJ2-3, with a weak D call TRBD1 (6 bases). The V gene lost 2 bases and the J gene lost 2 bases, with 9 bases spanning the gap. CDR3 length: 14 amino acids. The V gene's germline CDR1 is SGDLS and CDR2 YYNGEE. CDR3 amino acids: CASSVQGPTDTQYF. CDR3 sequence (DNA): TGTGCCAGCAGCGTCCAGGGGCCCACAGATACGCAGTATTTT.

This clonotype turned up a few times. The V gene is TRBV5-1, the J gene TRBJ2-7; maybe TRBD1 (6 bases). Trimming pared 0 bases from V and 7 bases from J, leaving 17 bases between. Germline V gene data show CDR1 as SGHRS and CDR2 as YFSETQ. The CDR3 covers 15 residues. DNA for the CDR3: TGCGCCAGCAGCTTGGCAATACAGGGCCCTACAGAGCAGTACTTC. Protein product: CASSLAIQGPTEQYF.

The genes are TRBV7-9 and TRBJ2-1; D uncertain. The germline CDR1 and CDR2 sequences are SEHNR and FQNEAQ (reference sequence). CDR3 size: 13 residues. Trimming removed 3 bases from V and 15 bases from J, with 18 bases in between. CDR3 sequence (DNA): TGTGCCAGCAGCTTCCCCCCTCAGCAAAGTGCGTTCTTC. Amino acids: CASSFPPQQSAFF.

CDR3 coding DNA: TGCAGTGCTAGTTCGTCTAGCGGGGGGAGTAGAGATACGCAGTATTTT. Its translation: CSASSSSGGSRDTQYF. The rearrangement links TRBV20-1 to TRBJ2-3; 11 nucleotides match TRBD2. Per the germline V gene, CDR1 is DFQATT and CDR2 is SNEGSKA (reference sequence). The CDR3 consists of 16 residues. V shed 3 bases, J shed 5 bases, and the junction held 10 bases outside the gene matches.

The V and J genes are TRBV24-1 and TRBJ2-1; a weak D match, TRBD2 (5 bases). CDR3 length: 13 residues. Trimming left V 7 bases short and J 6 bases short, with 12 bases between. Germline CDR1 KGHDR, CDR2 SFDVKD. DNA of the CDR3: TGTGCCACCAGGACCACGGGGAGCAATGAGCAGTTCTTC. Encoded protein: CATRTTGSNEQFF.

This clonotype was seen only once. CDR3 loop: CAWSRGGSGNTIYF. The CDR3 region has the DNA TGTGCCTGGAGTCGGGGGGGCTCTGGAAACACCATATATTTT. V gene TRBV30 combines with J gene TRBJ1-3; tentatively, D is TRBD1 (5 bases). CDR1 GTSNPN and CDR2 SVGIG come from the germline V gene (reference sequence). Between the trimmed V and J ends, which lost 2 bases and 0 bases, there was a span of 8 bases. The CDR3 has 14 residues.